This TCR beta chain is drawn from a study of CD8 T cells in Susac syndrome. Notes on this clonotype: Its specificity is not known.

The study sequenced TCR beta in blood CD8+ and CD4+ T cells. Study findings and constraints: There was no clonal expansion in the CD4+ T cell repertoires of Susac syndrome.

Random-hexamer reverse transcription was applied to roughly 0.5 to 1 ug RNA. By means of immunoSEQ multiplex PCR, TCR beta CDR3 spanning 54 Vbeta and 13 Jbeta underwent amplification. TCRdb re-called the immunoSEQ multiplex PCR reads through MiXCR, storing one row per CDR3 protein. Altogether some 99,000 distinct CDR3 sequences are present, 85% to 95% being singletons, with the ten largest covering about 0.3%. Germline values: CDR1 SGHRS, CDR2 YFSETQ. This CDR3 has 15 amino acids. V gave up 0 bases and J gave up 4 bases, with 10 bases separating them. The sequenced sample consisted of CD4+ T cells from PBMCs. This clonotype was sampled from a human donor with Susac syndrome. V gene TRBV5-1 combines with J gene TRBJ1-4; no definite D call. This CDR3 is CASSLGTSDNEKLFF. CDR3 nucleotides: TGCGCCAGCAGCTTGGGTACCAGCGATAATGAAAAACTGTTTTTT.